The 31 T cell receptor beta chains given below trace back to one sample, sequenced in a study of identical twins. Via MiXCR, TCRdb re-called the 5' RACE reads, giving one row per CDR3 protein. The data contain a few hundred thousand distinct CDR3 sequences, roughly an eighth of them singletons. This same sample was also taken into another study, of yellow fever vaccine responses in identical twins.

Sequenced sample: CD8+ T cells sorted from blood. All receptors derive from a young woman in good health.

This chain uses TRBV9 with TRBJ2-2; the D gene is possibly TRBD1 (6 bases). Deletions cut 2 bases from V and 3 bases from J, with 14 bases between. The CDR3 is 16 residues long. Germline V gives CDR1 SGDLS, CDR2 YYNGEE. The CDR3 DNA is TGTGCCAGCAGCGTTTCAGGGGATCTCTACACCGGGGAGCTGTTTTTT. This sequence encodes CASSVSGDLYTGELFF.

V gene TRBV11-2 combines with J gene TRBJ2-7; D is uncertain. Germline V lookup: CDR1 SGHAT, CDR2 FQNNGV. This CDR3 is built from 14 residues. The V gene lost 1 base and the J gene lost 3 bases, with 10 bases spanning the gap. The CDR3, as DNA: TGTGCCAGCAGCTTAGCCATAGGTGGCTACGAGCAGTACGTC. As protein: CASSLAIGGYEQYV.

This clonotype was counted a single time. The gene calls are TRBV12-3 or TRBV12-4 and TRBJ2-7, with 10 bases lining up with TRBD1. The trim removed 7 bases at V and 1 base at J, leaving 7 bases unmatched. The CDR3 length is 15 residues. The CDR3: CASTLGQGLSYEQYF. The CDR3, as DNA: TGTGCCAGCACCTTGGGACAGGGGTTGTCCTACGAGCAGTACTTC.

CDR3 bases: TGCAGTGCTAGAGATGTTTTGGGACTAGCGGGAGATTCCTACAATGAGCAGTTCTTC. This encodes CSARDVLGLAGDSYNEQFF. This chain joins TRBV20-1 and TRBJ2-1; 14 nucleotides line up with TRBD2. Germline loops: CDR1 DFQATT, CDR2 SNEGSKA (reference sequence). The CDR3 spans 19 residues. The trim removed 0 bases at V and 1 base at J, leaving 8 bases unmatched.

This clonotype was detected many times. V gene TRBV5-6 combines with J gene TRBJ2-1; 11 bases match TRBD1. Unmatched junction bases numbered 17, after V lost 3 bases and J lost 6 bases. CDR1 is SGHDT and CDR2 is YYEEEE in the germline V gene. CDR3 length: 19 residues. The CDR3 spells CASSSENHRRDRGGNEQFF. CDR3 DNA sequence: TGTGCCAGCAGCTCCGAAAACCACCGTCGGGACAGGGGGGGCAATGAGCAGTTCTTC. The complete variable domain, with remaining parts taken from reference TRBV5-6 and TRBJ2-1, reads DAGVTQSPTHLIKTRGQQVTLRCSPKSGHDTVSWYQQALGQGPQFIFQYYEEEERQRGNFPDRFSGHQFPNYSSELNVNALLLGDSALYLCASSSENHRRDRGGNEQFFGPGTRLTVL.

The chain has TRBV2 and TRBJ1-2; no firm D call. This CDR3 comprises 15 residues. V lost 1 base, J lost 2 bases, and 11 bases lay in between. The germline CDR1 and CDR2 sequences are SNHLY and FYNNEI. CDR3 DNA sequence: TGTGCCAGCAGTGAAGGCCCGACTTTCAACTATGGCTACACCTTC. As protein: CASSEGPTFNYGYTF.

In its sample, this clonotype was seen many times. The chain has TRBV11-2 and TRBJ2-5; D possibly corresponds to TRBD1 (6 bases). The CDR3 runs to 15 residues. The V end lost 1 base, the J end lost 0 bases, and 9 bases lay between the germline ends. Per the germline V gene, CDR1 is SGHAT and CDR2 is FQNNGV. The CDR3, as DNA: TGTGCCAGCAGCTTAGGAACAGGGCACCAAGAGACCCAGTACTTC. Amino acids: CASSLGTGHQETQYF.

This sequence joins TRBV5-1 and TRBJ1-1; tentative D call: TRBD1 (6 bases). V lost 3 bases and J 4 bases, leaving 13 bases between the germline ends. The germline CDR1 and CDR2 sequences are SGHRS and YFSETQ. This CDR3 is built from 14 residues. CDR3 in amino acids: CASSSRGVGTEAFF. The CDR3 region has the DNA TGCGCCAGCAGCTCCAGGGGAGTGGGCACTGAAGCTTTCTTT.

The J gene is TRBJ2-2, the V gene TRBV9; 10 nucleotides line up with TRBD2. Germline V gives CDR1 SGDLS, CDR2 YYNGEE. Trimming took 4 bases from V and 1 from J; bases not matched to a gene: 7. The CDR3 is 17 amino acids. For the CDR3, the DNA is TGTGCCAGCAGCTCACGTAGGACTAGCGGGAACACCGGGGAGCTGTTTTTT. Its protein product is CASSSRRTSGNTGELFF.

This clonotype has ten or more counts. This chain's CDR3 is CASSNSGSNNEQFF. Here the CDR3 DNA reads TGTGCCAGCAGCAATAGCGGGAGTAACAATGAGCAGTTCTTC. This chain links TRBV7-9 with TRBJ2-1; 9 bases are shared with TRBD2. Germline trimming cut 5 bases from V and 5 bases from J; bases unmatched to any gene: 4. Germline V lookup: CDR1 SEHNR, CDR2 FQNEAQ (reference sequence). This CDR3 has 14 amino acids.

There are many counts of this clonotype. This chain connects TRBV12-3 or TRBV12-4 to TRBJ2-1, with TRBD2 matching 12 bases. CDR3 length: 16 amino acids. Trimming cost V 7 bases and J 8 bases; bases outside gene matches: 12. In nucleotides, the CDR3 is TGTGCCAGCATTCAGAAGTCTAGCGGGAGGGCTGATGAGCAGTTCTTC. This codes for CASIQKSSGRADEQFF.

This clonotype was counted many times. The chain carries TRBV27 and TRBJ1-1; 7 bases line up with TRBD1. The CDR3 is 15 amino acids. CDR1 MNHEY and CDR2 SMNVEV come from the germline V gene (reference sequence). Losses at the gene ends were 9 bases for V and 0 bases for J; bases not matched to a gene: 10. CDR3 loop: CASFPGGILNTEAFF. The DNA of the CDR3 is TGTGCCAGTTTTCCAGGGGGTATTCTGAACACTGAAGCTTTCTTT.

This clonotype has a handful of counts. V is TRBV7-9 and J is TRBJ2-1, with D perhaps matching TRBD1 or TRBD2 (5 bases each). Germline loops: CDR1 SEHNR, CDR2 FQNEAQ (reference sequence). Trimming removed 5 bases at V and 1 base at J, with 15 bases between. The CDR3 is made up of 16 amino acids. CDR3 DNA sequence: TGTGCCAGCAGCCCCCCCGGGACCGTATCCTACAATGAGCAGTTCTTC. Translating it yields CASSPPGTVSYNEQFF.

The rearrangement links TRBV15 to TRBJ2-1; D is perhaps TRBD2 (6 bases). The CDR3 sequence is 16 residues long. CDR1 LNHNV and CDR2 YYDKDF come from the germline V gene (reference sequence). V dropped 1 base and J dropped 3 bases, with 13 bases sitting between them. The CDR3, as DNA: TGTGCCACCAGCAGAGGTTGGACTACTGACTACAATGAGCAGTTCTTC. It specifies CATSRGWTTDYNEQFF.

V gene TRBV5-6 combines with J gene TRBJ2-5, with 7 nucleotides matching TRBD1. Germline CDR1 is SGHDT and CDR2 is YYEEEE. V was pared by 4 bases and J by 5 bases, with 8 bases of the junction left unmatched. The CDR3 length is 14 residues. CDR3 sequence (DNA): TGTGCCAGCAGCCAGGGACAGCTGGGGGAGACCCAGTACTTC. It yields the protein CASSQGQLGETQYF.

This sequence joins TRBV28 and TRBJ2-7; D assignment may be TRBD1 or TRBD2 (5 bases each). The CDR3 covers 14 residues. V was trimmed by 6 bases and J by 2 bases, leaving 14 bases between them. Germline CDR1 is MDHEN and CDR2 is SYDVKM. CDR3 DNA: TGTGCCAGCAGACGTAAGGGGACCGCCTACGAGCAGTACTTC. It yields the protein CASRRKGTAYEQYF.

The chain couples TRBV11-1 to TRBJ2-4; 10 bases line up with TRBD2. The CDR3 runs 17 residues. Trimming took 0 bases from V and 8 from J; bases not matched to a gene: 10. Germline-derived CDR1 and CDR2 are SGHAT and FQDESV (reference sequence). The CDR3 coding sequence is TGTGCCAGCAGCTTAGCGTTTGCTAGCGGGAGCGGGGACATTCAGTACTTC. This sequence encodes CASSLAFASGSGDIQYF.

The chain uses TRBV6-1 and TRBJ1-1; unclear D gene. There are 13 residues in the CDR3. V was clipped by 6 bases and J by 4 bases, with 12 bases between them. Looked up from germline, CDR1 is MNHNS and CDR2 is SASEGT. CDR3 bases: TGTGCCAGCAGATGGGTGGGTAGCACTGAAGCTTTCTTT. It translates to CASRWVGSTEAFF.

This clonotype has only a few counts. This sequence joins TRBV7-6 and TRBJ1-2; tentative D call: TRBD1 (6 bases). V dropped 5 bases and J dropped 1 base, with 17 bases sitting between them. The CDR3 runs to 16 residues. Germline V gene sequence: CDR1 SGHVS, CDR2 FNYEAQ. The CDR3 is CASSPKTGTINYGYTF. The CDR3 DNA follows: TGTGCCAGCAGCCCCAAAACCGGGACAATTAACTATGGCTACACCTTC.

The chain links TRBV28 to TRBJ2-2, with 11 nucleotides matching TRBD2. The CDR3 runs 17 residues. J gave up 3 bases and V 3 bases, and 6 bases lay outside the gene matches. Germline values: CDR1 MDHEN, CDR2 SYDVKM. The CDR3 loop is CASSFPSGGTDTGELFF. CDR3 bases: TGTGCCAGCAGTTTCCCTAGCGGGGGGACAGACACCGGGGAGCTGTTTTTT.

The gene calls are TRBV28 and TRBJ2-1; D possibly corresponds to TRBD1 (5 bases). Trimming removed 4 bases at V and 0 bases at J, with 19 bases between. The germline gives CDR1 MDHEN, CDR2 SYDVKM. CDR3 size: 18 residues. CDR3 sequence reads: CASSSRYRSPISYNEQFF. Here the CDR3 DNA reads TGTGCCAGCAGTTCACGGTACAGGTCTCCTATCTCCTACAATGAGCAGTTCTTC.

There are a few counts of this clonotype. In DNA form, the CDR3 reads TGTGCCAGCAGTACCGGGACTAGCGGGGGGCAGCCCCAAGAGACCCAGTACTTC. It encodes CASSTGTSGGQPQETQYF. V is TRBV12-3 or TRBV12-4 and J is TRBJ2-5, with TRBD2 matching 15 bases. With V trimmed by 5 bases and J by 1 base, 8 bases remained unmatched. This CDR3 region has 18 residues.

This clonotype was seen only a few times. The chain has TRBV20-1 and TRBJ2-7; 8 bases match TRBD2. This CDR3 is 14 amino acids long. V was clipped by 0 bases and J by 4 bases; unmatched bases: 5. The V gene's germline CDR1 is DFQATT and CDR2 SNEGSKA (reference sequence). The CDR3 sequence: CSARDRAGVYEQYF. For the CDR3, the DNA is TGCAGTGCTAGAGATAGAGCGGGAGTGTACGAGCAGTACTTC.

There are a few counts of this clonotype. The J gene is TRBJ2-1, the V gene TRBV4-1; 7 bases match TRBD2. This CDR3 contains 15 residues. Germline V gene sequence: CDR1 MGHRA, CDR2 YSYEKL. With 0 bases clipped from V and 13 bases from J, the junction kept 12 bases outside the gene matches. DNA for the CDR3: TGCGCCAGCAGCCAAGAGTATGGGAGGGCCTTTTATCAGTTCTTC. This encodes CASSQEYGRAFYQFF.

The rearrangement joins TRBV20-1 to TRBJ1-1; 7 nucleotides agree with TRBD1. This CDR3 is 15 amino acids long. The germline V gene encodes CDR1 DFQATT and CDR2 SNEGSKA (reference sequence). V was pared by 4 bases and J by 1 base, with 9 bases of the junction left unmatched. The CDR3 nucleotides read TGCAGTGCTAACTCCCACGACAGGGAGAACACTGAAGCTTTCTTT. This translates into CSANSHDRENTEAFF.

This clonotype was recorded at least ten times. CDR3 residues: CASSPLAGVLYEQYF. CDR3 nucleotides: TGCGCCAGCAGCCCCCTAGCGGGAGTTCTGTACGAGCAGTACTTC. The chain carries TRBV4-1 and TRBJ2-7, with 10 nucleotides matching TRBD2. In germline, CDR1 is MGHRA, CDR2 YSYEKL. V shed 4 bases, J shed 4 bases, and the junction held 7 bases outside the gene matches. The length of the CDR3 is 15 residues.

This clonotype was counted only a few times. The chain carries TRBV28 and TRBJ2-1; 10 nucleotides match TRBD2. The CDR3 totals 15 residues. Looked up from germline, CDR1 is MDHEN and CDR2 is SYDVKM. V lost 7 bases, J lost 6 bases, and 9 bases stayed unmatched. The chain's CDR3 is CASNSPGLATNEQFF. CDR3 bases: TGTGCCAGCAATTCGCCGGGACTAGCGACCAATGAGCAGTTCTTC.

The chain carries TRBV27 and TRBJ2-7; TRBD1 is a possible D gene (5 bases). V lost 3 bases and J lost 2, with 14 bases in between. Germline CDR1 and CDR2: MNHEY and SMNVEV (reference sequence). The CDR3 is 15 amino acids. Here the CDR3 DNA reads TGTGCCAGCAGTTTTCAGGGATCCTATGCCTACGAGCAGTACTTC. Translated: CASSFQGSYAYEQYF.

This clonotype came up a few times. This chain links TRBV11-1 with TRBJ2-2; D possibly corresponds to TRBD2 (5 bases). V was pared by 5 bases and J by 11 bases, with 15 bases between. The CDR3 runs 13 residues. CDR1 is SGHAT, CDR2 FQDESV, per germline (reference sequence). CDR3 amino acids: CASSPGLGSELFF. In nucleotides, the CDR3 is TGTGCCAGCAGCCCCGGTCTGGGGAGCGAGCTGTTTTTT.

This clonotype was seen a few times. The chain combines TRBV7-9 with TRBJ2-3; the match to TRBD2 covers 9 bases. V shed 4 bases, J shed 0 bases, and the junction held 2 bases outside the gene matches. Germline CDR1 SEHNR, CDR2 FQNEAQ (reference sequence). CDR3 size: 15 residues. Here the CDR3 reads CASSSSGRSTDTQYF. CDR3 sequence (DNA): TGTGCCAGCAGCTCAAGCGGGAGGAGCACAGATACGCAGTATTTT.

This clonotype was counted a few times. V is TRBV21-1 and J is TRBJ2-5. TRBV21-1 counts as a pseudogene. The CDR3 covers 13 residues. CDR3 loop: CASDFRIQETQYF. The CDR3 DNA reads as TGTGCCAGCGACTTCCGGATCCAAGAGACCCAGTACTTC.